This TCR beta chain was observed in a study of PD-1 blockade in classical Hodgkin lymphoma. The CDR3 length is 14 residues. The ends lost 4 bases at V and 8 bases at J; junction bases unmatched: 4. Germline CDR1 is MNHEY and CDR2 is SVGAGI. About this clone: Its antigen is unidentified.

The study, taken as a whole, reports: Newly diagnosed patients reportedly trailed healthy donors in baseline TCR diversity. Diversity in CD4+ TCRs, unlike that measured in CD8+ TCRs, had risen significantly by C4D1. There remain no defined causes for the repertoire differences, which possibly reflect disease activity or prior therapy.

Time point described: cycle 4 day 1 (C4D1), after five to seven weeks of nivolumab. Relapse after autologous stem cell transplantation occurred in every patient, and brentuximab vedotin exposure varied. The method was immunoSEQ multiplex PCR; TCRdb's version includes in-frame clones alone and lacks a portion of them. This table has 23,000 or so clones, roughly 86% appearing once. J is TRBJ2-1 and V is TRBV6-5; TRBD1 matches 11 bases. This receptor was taken from a human donor with classical Hodgkin lymphoma. Sequences were derived from peripheral blood mononuclear cells (PBMCs), sampled before the fourth cycle of nivolumab. This CDR3 is CASSFGQGAYEQFF. Written as DNA, the CDR3 is TGTGCCAGCAGTTTTGGACAGGGGGCCTATGAGCAGTTCTTC.